This T cell receptor (beta chain) was identified during a study of blood T cell repertoires in COVID-19 (TCRdb year 2020). As for the study more broadly: Samples from collaborators originated in the United States, Italy and Spain and spanned both the acute and convalescent phases of COVID-19. The prospective study material was composed of cDNA or gDNA derived from T cells, B-cell-depleted T cells, or PBMCs. Deeply sampled blood TCRbeta repertoires from subjects exposed to, actively infected with, or recovered from COVID-19 were included in the dataset. The repertoires were released in a freely available public database intended as a resource for research on the immune response to SARS-CoV-2. Samples were obtained from the ongoing ImmuneRACE study (first 160 participants) and from 1,200 or so subjects provided by 6 global collaborators. The sample metadata nearly always contained a de-identified subject ID, COVID-19 status, age in years and sex. Where HLA class I and class II types were available, the types were taken from metadata supplied by the sample provider, not from assay-based typing.

The collaborating institutions used their own protocols to collect whole blood in K2EDTA tubes. For TCRbeta analysis, collaborators shipped samples as frozen whole blood, isolated PBMCs, or DNA extracted from either of those sample types. V trim: 4 bases; J trim: 5 bases; unmatched bases: 4. The CDR3 runs 15 residues from the cysteine to the phenylalanine. The only DNA kept is the CDR3, 45 bases in frame from the first base. CDR1 SGHRS and CDR2 YFSETQ were looked up in the germline V gene. Comment on this clone: What antigen it recognizes has not been identified. Per-nucleotide qualities are absent, and no much larger clonotype sits a single base away.

The immunoSEQ Assay, a bias-controlled multiplex PCR, was used to amplify TCRbeta CDR3 regions from genomic DNA. The study's own analysis went as follows. The number of nucleated cells in each sample was estimated by amplification of reference gene primers within the assay. Sequence reads were collapsed and filtered to measure the absolute abundance of every unique TCRbeta CDR3 rearrangement. For each sample, productive Simpson clonality was calculated as the square root of Simpson's diversity index over productive rearrangements. Entries here come from immuneACCESS through TCRdb and include only in-frame sequences with V and J called. Some clones fail to appear in such tables; in the studies checked, an unresolved V gene covers under half of the shortfall, and the cause of the remainder is unknown. V, J and clone size reflect that table, while D and trimming were determined from the DNA. Here the sample has some 250,000 clones; about 80% occur a single time. The ten biggest clones cover more than 8% of the sample.

The research as a whole found: How much clinical and demographic metadata was included differed by source and by participant, and the metadata was provided uncurated.

Recombination joined TRBV5-1 with TRBJ1-6, with 9 bases aligning to TRBD1. Sample: peripheral blood. The sequence came from a woman older than 75 with acute or convalescent COVID-19. The nucleotide sequence reads TGCGCCAGCAGCCTAACAGGGGGCGATAATTCACCCCTCCACTTT. This encodes CASSLTGGDNSPLHF.